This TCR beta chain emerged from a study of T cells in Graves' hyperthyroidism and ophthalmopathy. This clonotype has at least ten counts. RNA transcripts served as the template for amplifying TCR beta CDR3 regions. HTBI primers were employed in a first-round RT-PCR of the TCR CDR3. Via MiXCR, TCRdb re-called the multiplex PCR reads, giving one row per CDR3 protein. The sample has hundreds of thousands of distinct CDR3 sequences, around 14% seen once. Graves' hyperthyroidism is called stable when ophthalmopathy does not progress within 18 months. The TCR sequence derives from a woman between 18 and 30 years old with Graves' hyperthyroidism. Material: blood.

The chain's CDR3 is CASSYSGLAGEAGELFF. CDR3 DNA sequence: TGTGCCAGCAGTTACTCGGGACTAGCGGGAGAGGCCGGGGAGCTGTTTTTT. The chain recombines TRBV6-5 with TRBJ2-2, with 14 nucleotides matching TRBD2. Per germline, CDR1 MNHEY and CDR2 SVGAGI. The CDR3 has 17 amino acids. The ends lost 0 bases at V and 6 bases at J; junction bases unmatched: 3.